This T cell receptor beta chain appears in the sequencing data of a study of blood T cells in healthy people across ages. Healthy Russian Caucasian donors spanned ages roughly 6 to 90 years. Germline assignment: CDR1 SGHAT and CDR2 FQDESV (reference sequence). This CDR3 comprises 15 residues. Next came a second PCR, run for about 7 to 12 cycles, which used a sample-barcoded 5' primer along with a J-beta primer mix. TCRdb re-derived calls from the 5' RACE reads in MiXCR, one entry per CDR3 protein. Here the sample spans approximately 960,000 distinct CDR3 sequences, approximately 32% being singletons. For this clonotype: A much larger clone differs by one base, so this may be a read error.

The same sample was also used in a study of T cells of mothers and their children. This second study notes: According to the study, all extracted RNA entered cDNA synthesis at roughly 1.5 ug per 15 ul.

This receptor was identified in a woman aged 40 to 49 in good health. The specimen was blood. The chain couples TRBV11-1 to TRBJ2-3, with a tentative D call TRBD1 (6 bases). For the CDR3, the DNA is TGTGCCGGCAGCAGAACAGGGACCTTCACAGATACGCAGTATTTT. It codes for CAGSRTGTFTDTQYF.